This TCR beta chain stems from a study of T cells after yellow fever vaccination. Whole-study results and caveats: Abundant clonotypes from the bulk population could get into FACS-sorted repertoires as contaminants.

TCRdb recomputed calls from the 5' RACE reads with MiXCR, one row per CDR3 protein. The sample carries 200,000 to 250,000 distinct CDR3 sequences, 6.9% recorded once. Per the germline V gene, CDR1 is SGHNT and CDR2 is YYREEE (reference sequence). This CDR3 is built from 16 residues. The V end lost 6 bases, the J end lost 2 bases, and 18 bases lay between the germline ends. This clonotype came up a few times. The target antigen is unknown. This receptor was identified in a man aged 25 to 40 who received the YFV17D yellow fever vaccine. V is TRBV5-4 and J is TRBJ2-1, with a possible D match to TRBD2 (7 bases). This specimen consisted of CD4+ T cells sorted from PBMCs, obtained 15 days after the yellow fever booster vaccination. The CDR3 DNA is TGTGCCAGCACCCGGGGGGCGGGAGCTACCTACAATGAGCAGTTCTTC. It encodes CASTRGAGATYNEQFF.